This T cell receptor (beta chain) is from a study of blood T cell repertoires in COVID-19. The protocol was immunoSEQ multiplex PCR, while the TCRdb copy is restricted to in-frame clones and leaves out a portion. This sample carries under 300,000 clones, about 90% of them seen once, and the ten largest clones take 1.2%. After removal of 8 bases from V and 5 bases from J, the junction contained 7 bases not matched to a gene. The CDR3 sequence is 13 residues long. The sequence was collected from a human donor in a cohort exposed to, infected with or recovered from COVID-19 (not recorded which). The donor label of this sample is uncertain. J is TRBJ2-3 and V is TRBV12-3 or TRBV12-4; 7 bases match TRBD1. The source material was PBMCs or T cells enriched from blood (not recorded which). The CDR3 DNA reads as TGTGCCAGCGGCAGGGGGATTAGAGATACGCAGTATTTT. This gives the protein CASGRGIRDTQYF.